Each of the 32 T cell receptor beta chains below was sequenced from the same sample in a study of blood T cells in healthy people across ages. For the second PCR, which ran for about 7 to 12 cycles, a sample-barcoded 5' primer and a J-beta primer mix were used. TCRdb re-called the 5' RACE reads through MiXCR, storing one row per CDR3 protein. The sample carries around 900,000 distinct CDR3 sequences, roughly 51% recorded once. The specimen sequenced was blood. The receptors stem from an older woman in good health.

In its sample, this clonotype was seen a few times. The V gene is TRBV28, the J gene TRBJ2-7; D may be TRBD1 (6 bases). The CDR3 loop spans 15 amino acids. Germline assignment: CDR1 MDHEN and CDR2 SYDVKM. V gave up 3 bases and J gave up 4 bases, with 16 bases separating them. The CDR3 is CASSFIADSYYEQYF. CDR3 DNA: TGTGCCAGCAGTTTTATTGCGGACAGCTATTACGAGCAGTACTTC. Together with reference TRBV28 and TRBJ2-7, the CDR3 gives the full variable domain: DVKVTQSSRYLVKRTGEKVFLECVQDMDHENMFWYRQDPGLGLRLIYFSYDVKMKEKGDIPEGYSVSREKKERFSLILESASTNQTSMYLCASSFIADSYYEQYFGPGTRLTVT.

The chain links TRBV28 to TRBJ1-5, with D maybe TRBD1 (6 bases). V lost 5 bases, J lost 6 bases, and 17 bases lay in between. Germline-derived CDR1 and CDR2 are MDHEN and SYDVKM. There are 15 residues in the CDR3. CDR3 bases: TGTGCCAGCAGTGCAAGTAACAGGGCTAGTCAGCCCCAGCATTTT. It yields the protein CASSASNRASQPQHF.

The chain is built from TRBV5-6 and TRBJ2-3, with 10 bases identical to TRBD2. Germline V CDR1 and CDR2: SGHDT, YYEEEE. The V segment lost 2 bases and the J segment 6 bases; nucleotides outside the gene matches: 6. This CDR3 comprises 15 residues. Written as DNA, the CDR3 is TGTGCCAGCAGCTTCGATCTACTAGCGGGGGATACGCAGTATTTT. Protein sequence: CASSFDLLAGDTQYF.

This clonotype showed up just a few times. This sequence joins TRBV28 and TRBJ2-3; maybe TRBD2 (6 bases). Germline CDR1 reads MDHEN; CDR2 reads SYDVKM. Trimming stripped 7 bases from V and 2 bases from J, with 16 bases between. The CDR3 runs to 15 residues. Here the CDR3 DNA reads TGTGCCAGCACTAAGGGGACTCGACTCACAGATACGCAGTATTTT. Amino acids: CASTKGTRLTDTQYF.

This clonotype was counted a few times. The chain links TRBV10-3 to TRBJ1-2; possibly TRBD1 for D (6 bases). The CDR3 spans 14 residues. Trimming took off 3 bases at V and 5 bases at J, with 13 bases between the two ends. CDR1 is ENHRY, CDR2 SYGVKD, per germline. CDR3 coding DNA: TGTGCCATCAGTGAAAGTGGTGGACAGTATGGCTACACCTTC. It yields the protein CAISESGGQYGYTF.

This clonotype was seen more than once but under ten times. V usage is TRBV4-2 and J usage is TRBJ2-7, with a weak D call TRBD2 (5 bases). The CDR3 is 16 residues long. CDR1 and CDR2 (germline): LGHNA, YNFKEQ. Trimming took off 0 bases at V and 0 bases at J, with 12 bases between the two ends. CDR3 protein: CASSQELGSVSYEQYF. The CDR3 nucleotides are TGTGCCAGCAGCCAAGAGCTTGGTAGCGTCTCCTACGAGCAGTACTTC.

This clonotype was picked up a small number of times. This chain uses TRBV11-2 with TRBJ2-7, with a tentative D call TRBD1 (6 bases). CDR1 is SGHAT and CDR2 is FQNNGV in the germline V gene. The CDR3 loop spans 15 amino acids. V was clipped by 2 bases and J by 0 bases, with 11 bases between them. The CDR3 bases are TGTGCCAGCAGCTTAAGTTCGGACAGCTCCTACGAGCAGTACTTC. Translated, it gives CASSLSSDSSYEQYF.

The chain recombines TRBV4-1 with TRBJ2-7; D gene uncertain. The CDR3 extends over 13 amino acids. Germline assignment: CDR1 MGHRA and CDR2 YSYEKL. The V end lost 1 base, the J end lost 6 bases, and 10 bases lay between the germline ends. In DNA, the CDR3 is TGCGCCAGCAGCCAAGTTGTCGCGGTCGAGCAGTACTTC. This codes for CASSQVVAVEQYF.

The rearrangement uses TRBV29-1 and TRBJ2-1; D remains unclear. The V end was cut by 7 bases, the J end by 8 bases, with 12 bases between. CDR1 is SQVTM and CDR2 is ANQGSEA in the germline V gene. The CDR3 extends over 11 amino acids. CDR3 protein: CSASGLDEQFF. The CDR3 bases are TGCAGCGCCTCTGGGTTGGATGAGCAGTTCTTC.

This chain joins TRBV7-9 and TRBJ2-1, with a tentative D call TRBD2 (5 bases). V lost 7 bases and J lost 3, with 7 bases in between. From germline, CDR1 is SEHNR and CDR2 FQNEAQ (reference sequence). The CDR3 has 12 amino acids. The CDR3 nucleotides read TGTGCCAGCATCCGGGACTACAATGAGCAGTTCTTC. Protein product: CASIRDYNEQFF.

The V and J genes are TRBV20-1 and TRBJ2-7; D is unclear. V was clipped by 4 bases and J by 0 bases, with 10 bases between them. The CDR3 loop spans 13 amino acids. CDR1 is DFQATT, CDR2 SNEGSKA, per germline (reference sequence). The CDR3, as DNA: TGCAGTGCTAAGGTCTCCCTCTCCTACGAGCAGTACTTC. This sequence encodes CSAKVSLSYEQYF.

V usage is TRBV6-1 and J usage is TRBJ1-2, with 9 positions matching TRBD1. This CDR3 region has 13 residues. The V segment lost 8 bases and the J segment 4 bases; nucleotides outside the gene matches: 5. CDR1 and CDR2 from the germline V gene are MNHNS and SASEGT. The CDR3 loop reads CASLDRGSYGYTF. Here the CDR3 DNA reads TGTGCCAGCCTGGACAGGGGAAGCTATGGCTACACCTTC.

V gene TRBV28 combines with J gene TRBJ1-1; 8 nucleotides line up with TRBD1. CDR3 length: 15 amino acids. Per germline, CDR1 MDHEN and CDR2 SYDVKM. After removal of 8 bases from V and 1 base from J, the junction contained 9 bases not matched to a gene. The CDR3 loop reads CASRRTGSGNTEAFF. DNA of the CDR3: TGTGCCAGCCGACGGACAGGGTCGGGGAACACTGAAGCTTTCTTT.

This clonotype was seen just once. The J gene is TRBJ2-2, the V gene TRBV12-3 or TRBV12-4, with 11 positions matching TRBD2. Losses at the gene ends were 8 bases for V and 8 bases for J; bases not matched to a gene: 10. This CDR3 comprises 15 residues. The CDR3, as DNA: TGTGCCAGCCATAGATCACTAGCGGGAGCTGGGGAGCTGTTTTTT. Amino acids: CASHRSLAGAGELFF.

The chain links TRBV18 to TRBJ2-5; TRBD2 matches 14 bases. CDR3 size: 18 residues. J was trimmed by 3 bases and V by 6 bases; bases with no gene match: 12. Per germline, CDR1 KGHSH and CDR2 LQKENI. The CDR3 region is CASSHGLAGGGGKETQYF. The CDR3 DNA is TGTGCCAGCTCCCACGGACTAGCGGGAGGAGGAGGAAAAGAGACCCAGTACTTC.

This chain links TRBV7-6 with TRBJ1-1, with a tentative D call TRBD1 (6 bases). The CDR3 has 15 amino acids. V lost 4 bases to trimming and J lost 5 bases, with 17 bases between them. Germline-derived CDR1 and CDR2 are SGHVS and FNYEAQ. The CDR3 DNA reads TGTGCCAGCAGCTCCTCAGTTCAGGGGAGGACTGAAGCTTTCTTT. Its protein is CASSSSVQGRTEAFF.

The chain is built from TRBV25-1 and TRBJ2-2; D gene ambiguous. The V gene's germline CDR1 is MGHDK and CDR2 SYGVNS. The ends were cut back, 6 bases at V and 4 bases at J, with 12 bases in the middle. This CDR3 region has 14 residues. The DNA for the CDR3 is TGTGCCAGCAGAGGACCGCGTGGCACCGGGGAGCTGTTTTTT. It codes for CASRGPRGTGELFF.

V and J are TRBV5-6 and TRBJ2-5, with a tentative D call TRBD2 (5 bases). The J call is doubtful: the DNA matches TRBJ2-7 better. From germline, CDR1 is SGHDT and CDR2 YYEEEE. The CDR3 is made up of 16 amino acids. CDR3 sequence (DNA): TGTGCCAGCAGCTTGGCCCCGGGAATTAACCCCCACGAGCAGTACTTC. Translating gives CASSLAPGINPHEQYF.

This clonotype was seen just once. Sequence at one end of the junction differs from germline and may be a read error. The V and J genes are TRBV7-9 and TRBJ2-4; D may be TRBD1 (6 bases). The CDR3 length is 15 residues. From germline, CDR1 is SEHNR and CDR2 FQNEAQ (reference sequence). This CDR3 reads CASSLTDQGPNTQYF. CDR3 DNA: TGTGCCAGCAGCTTAACGGACCAGGGGCCAAACACTCAGTACTTC.

This CDR3 reads CASSMLAGGGSGANVLTF. CDR3 DNA sequence: TGTGCCAGCAGCATGCTAGCGGGAGGCGGCTCTGGGGCCAACGTCCTGACTTTC. The rearrangement links TRBV7-2 to TRBJ2-6; 11 bases fit TRBD2. Germline assignment: CDR1 SGHTA and CDR2 FQGNSA. V lost 5 bases and J lost 0; bases outside the gene matches: 6. The length of the CDR3 is 18 residues.

This clonotype was observed a few times. The V call is TRBV5-1, the J call TRBJ2-7; tentative D call: TRBD2 (6 bases). CDR1 is SGHRS, CDR2 YFSETQ, per germline. Trimming removed 7 bases at V and 3 bases at J, with 20 bases between. The CDR3 spans 15 residues. DNA of the CDR3: TGCGCCAGCCACCGTTTTCCTAGCGCAAGCTACGAGCAGTACTTC. It yields the protein CASHRFPSASYEQYF.

The sample holds a few counts of this clonotype. This chain uses TRBV10-3 with TRBJ2-5; 10 bases agree with TRBD2. The J call may be incorrect, as the DNA end agrees better with TRBJ2-7. The CDR3 is made up of 14 amino acids. CDR1 is ENHRY, CDR2 SYGVKD, per germline. The CDR3 DNA is TGTGCCATCAGTGCCCCTAGCGGGAGTGGCGAGCAGTACTTC. This sequence encodes CAISAPSGSGEQYF.

The sample holds a few counts of this clonotype. The chain combines TRBV20-1 with TRBJ2-3, with a tentative D call TRBD2 (6 bases). The germline V gene has CDR1 DFQATT and CDR2 SNEGSKA (reference sequence). V dropped 6 bases and J dropped 2 bases, with 12 bases sitting between them. The CDR3 covers 13 residues. The CDR3 here is CSARSGYTDTQYF. Here the CDR3 DNA reads TGCAGTGCGCGGAGCGGGTACACAGATACGCAGTATTTT.

The CDR3 loop reads CASSAEPNEQFF. In nucleotides, the CDR3 is TGTGCCAGCAGCGCCGAACCCAATGAGCAGTTCTTC. The chain combines TRBV9 with TRBJ2-1; D unclear. Germline V CDR1 and CDR2: SGDLS, YYNGEE. The CDR3 loop spans 12 amino acids. Trimming took off 3 bases at V and 6 bases at J, with 7 bases between the two ends. The full variable domain, its missing parts supplied by reference TRBV9 and TRBJ2-1, is DSGVTQTPKHLITATGQRVTLRCSPRSGDLSVYWYQQSLDQGLQFLIQYYNGEERAKGNILERFSAQQFPDLHSELNLSSLELGDSALYFCASSAEPNEQFFGPGTRLTVL.

This clonotype was found a few times. The gene calls are TRBV4-1 and TRBJ2-1; D may be TRBD2 (6 bases). V lost 3 bases to trimming and J lost 3 bases, with 9 bases between them. Germline loops: CDR1 MGHRA, CDR2 YSYEKL. The CDR3 contains 14 residues. CDR3 residues: CASSQLALYNEQFF. The CDR3 region has the DNA TGCGCCAGCAGCCAGCTAGCGCTCTACAATGAGCAGTTCTTC.

The chain uses TRBV7-9 and TRBJ1-2; D not certain. Germline CDR1 SEHNR, CDR2 FQNEAQ (reference sequence). This CDR3 region has 13 residues. V was pared by 1 base and J by 3 bases, with 6 bases between. Here the CDR3 DNA reads TGTGCCAGCAGCTTAGAGCCCGACTATGGCTACACCTTC. It codes for CASSLEPDYGYTF.

This clonotype was detected a few times. This sequence joins TRBV7-2 and TRBJ2-7, with a weak D call TRBD2 (5 bases). The CDR3 totals 14 residues. From germline, CDR1 is SGHTA and CDR2 FQGNSA. V lost 5 bases and J 1 base, leaving 12 bases between the germline ends. The chain's CDR3 is CASSLLSGSYEQYF. In DNA, the CDR3 is TGTGCCAGCAGCCTCCTCTCGGGGTCCTACGAGCAGTACTTC.

This chain joins TRBV9 and TRBJ2-2; possibly TRBD2 for D (5 bases). The ends were cut back, 2 bases at V and 5 bases at J, with 13 bases in the middle. CDR1 is SGDLS, CDR2 YYNGEE, per germline. The CDR3 is made up of 15 amino acids. The CDR3 region is CASSVEGWETGELFF. DNA of the CDR3: TGTGCCAGCAGCGTTGAGGGTTGGGAAACCGGGGAGCTGTTTTTT.

The rearrangement uses TRBV20-1 and TRBJ2-7; 10 bases align to TRBD2. The germline CDR1 and CDR2 sequences are DFQATT and SNEGSKA (reference sequence). The CDR3 spans 16 residues. After removal of 0 bases from V and 4 bases from J, the junction contained 9 bases not matched to a gene. CDR3 sequence: CSAREISGRSIYEQYF. As DNA, the CDR3 is TGCAGTGCTAGAGAGATTAGCGGGAGGTCCATTTACGAGCAGTACTTC.

A few counts support this clonotype. V usage is TRBV7-9 and J usage is TRBJ2-4; 14 bases line up with TRBD2. Germline CDR1 SEHNR, CDR2 FQNEAQ (reference sequence). V was pared by 5 bases and J by 1 base, with 13 bases of the junction left unmatched. There are 20 residues in the CDR3. As DNA, the CDR3 is TGTGCCAGCAGCCCTACTATGGGACTAGCGGGAGCGATGGCCAAAAACATTCAGTACTTC. Its translation is CASSPTMGLAGAMAKNIQYF.

In this sample, this clonotype turned up a few times. The chain recombines TRBV15 with TRBJ2-3; 11 nucleotides line up with TRBD2. This CDR3 has 16 amino acids. Germline lookup yields CDR1 LNHNV and CDR2 YYDKDF (reference sequence). With V trimmed by 5 bases and J by 1 base, 5 bases remained unmatched. The CDR3 reads CATSAKLAGGTDTQYF. CDR3 sequence (DNA): TGTGCCACCAGCGCAAAACTAGCGGGAGGCACAGATACGCAGTATTTT.

This clonotype was counted between two and nine times. This chain links TRBV10-3 with TRBJ2-3; TRBD2 might be the D (6 bases). V was cut by 8 bases and J by 0 bases, with 12 bases left in between. Germline V gives CDR1 ENHRY, CDR2 SYGVKD. The CDR3 is made up of 14 amino acids. CDR3 sequence (DNA): TGTGCCATCCGTCGGGAGCGGAGCACAGATACGCAGTATTTT. Its protein product is CAIRRERSTDTQYF.